The text below deals with one T cell receptor (beta chain). This specimen comes from a study of T cell changes during pregnancy in multiple sclerosis. The V gene's germline CDR1 is MNHNY and CDR2 SVGAGI (reference sequence). CDR3 length: 13 residues. The ends were cut back, 3 bases at V and 1 base at J, with 6 bases in the middle. Using immunoSEQ multiplex PCR, the repertoire was profiled, and TCRdb retains in-frame clones only, with some absent. The sample records over 100,000 clones, roughly 90% being singletons. V usage is TRBV6-6 and J usage is TRBJ2-5; D unclear. The clonotype was recovered from a female donor with multiple sclerosis, enrolled in a pregnancy study. Sequenced material: peripheral blood, taken in the third trimester of pregnancy. As DNA, the CDR3 is TGTGCCAGCAGTTATTACTCCCAAGAGACCCAGTACTTC. Protein sequence: CASSYYSQETQYF.